The T cell receptor (beta chain) under discussion was sequenced for a study of beta chain bispecific antibodies for T cell cancers (dated by TCRdb to the early 2020s). In the study overall: Healthy donor T cells were cocultured with T cell leukemia lines and bispecific antibodies, then TRBV sequencing of surviving cells measured the depletion of each TRBV family. Surface TRBV12 (TRBV12-3) was expressed by Jurkat cells, and surface TRBV5-5 was expressed by HPB-ALL cells.

Relative to germline, V is 5 bases shorter and J is 3 bases shorter, with 11 bases between their ends. From cysteine to phenylalanine, the CDR3 is 13 amino acids long. Here the CDR3 DNA is all that survives: 39 bases in frame from base 1. Via the germline V gene (reference sequence), CDR1 is MNHEY and CDR2 SMNVEV. Unique molecular identifier barcodes were incorporated into the libraries and were used for clonotype quantification. Qiagen AllPrep DNA/RNA Micro kits were used to isolate total RNA, and an Agilent TapeStation was used to check RNA quality. TCR beta libraries were built by 5' RACE: cDNA synthesis followed by two PCR steps using TCR beta constant-region gene-specific primers. Sequencing of the TCR beta libraries was performed on an Illumina MiSeq platform. In the authors' own workflow: Reads were processed with MIGEC, MiXCR and VDJtools. Clonotype frequency was computed as the clonotype's share of unique molecular identifiers among all unique molecular identifiers in the sample. Any TRBV gene that IMGT lists as a pseudogene or open reading frame, and is therefore nonfunctional, such as TRBV1, TRBV12-1 and TRBV21, was left out. TCRdb's own reprocessing of the public reads used fastp at Q25 and MiXCR and kept productive beta chains. Every CDR3 protein is listed once, alongside the most common genes and DNA of its rows. It is TCRdb's table, rather than the study itself, that gives the V and J calls and clone size. The sample contains about 20,000 distinct CDR3 sequences, 2.6% of them found a single time. In total, the top ten clones hold more than 30% of the sample.

T cells were expanded from blood mononuclear cells for around 3 days using either anti-CD3 antibody OKT3 or CD3/CD28 Dynabeads. The expanded T cells were grown in RPMI 1640 containing roughly 9.7% fetal bovine serum, recombinant human IL-2 (about 100 IU/ml) and IL-7 (about 5 ng/ml). Each coculture contained 5 x 10^4 or so normal T cells, 5 x 10^4 or so target cells and bispecific antibody in approximately 100 ul and was incubated for approximately 16 hours at 37 degrees C. Each bispecific antibody was composed of two single-chain variable fragments, which were expressed in a single-chain diabody format with a His tag. Effector T cells came from healthy human donors; peripheral blood mononuclear cells were isolated from leukapheresis samples by Ficoll density gradient centrifugation. The investigation overall reported the following: Cross-reactivity of the anti-TRBV5-5 antibody with TRBV5-6 was attributed to high sequence similarity between the two genes. Leukemia cell line cells were mixed with normal T cells in each sequenced sample, and most of the targeted TRBV signal was derived from the leukemia cells rather than from the normal T cells.

In regard to this clonotype: Its antigen remains unidentified. It has no much larger one-base neighbor in the sample; base qualities were not kept.

Sequences were obtained from healthy donor T cells cultured with leukemia cells. This receptor was taken from a human donor in good health. Some clones in this sample may be carry-over from other donors' samples. Rearrangement joined TRBV27 to TRBJ2-7, with a weak D call of TRBD2 (5 bases match). CDR3 region: CASSLGRGYEQYF. The bases read TGTGCCAGCAGTCTCGGACGGGGCTACGAGCAGTACTTC.